The present entry profiles one TCR beta chain with its context. The assay was immunoSEQ multiplex PCR, and TCRdb's table has in-frame clones only and misses some. The sample holds around 95,000 clones, 80% to 95% seen once. This sample stems from a study of OX40 agonist ivuxolimab in advanced cancers. V was pared by 4 bases and J by 0 bases, with 11 bases between. CDR3 length equals 15 residues. Germline V lookup: CDR1 MGHDK, CDR2 SYGVNS. The TCR sequence derives from an adult with an advanced solid tumor such as melanoma, head and neck, liver or kidney cancer. The chain is built from TRBV25-1 and TRBJ2-3; perhaps TRBD2 as D (5 bases). This material consisted of CD4+ or CD8+ T cells sorted from blood, taken in a trial of the OX40 agonist ivuxolimab. CDR3 in DNA: TGTGCCAGCAGTGGGGTTAGCGTAAGCACAGATACGCAGTATTTT. Protein sequence: CASSGVSVSTDTQYF.